One sample yielded the 22 T cell receptor beta chains listed below, sequenced in a study of beta chain features in type 1 diabetes. The sequenced template was cDNA made from the entire isolated RNA. Sequencing was performed with immunoSEQ multiplex PCR; in TCRdb, only in-frame clones are kept and a portion is missing. The sample consists of around 500,000 clones, about an eighth of them appearing once. The sample comprised naive CD4+ T cells from blood. The origin of the receptors is a woman aged 18-29 years in good health.

J is TRBJ2-7 and V is TRBV23-1, with D possibly TRBD2 on 5 matching bases. TRBV23-1 is recorded as an ORF, its role being uncertain. This CDR3 is built from 11 residues. The CDR3 bases are TGCGCCAGCAGTCAAAAGGTCGGCGGGCTCGTC. Residues: CASSQKVGGLV.

The gene calls are TRBV7-9 and TRBJ2-2; D gene uncertain. The CDR3 sequence is 14 residues long. Germline lookup yields CDR1 SEHNR and CDR2 FQNEAQ (reference sequence). Between the trimmed V and J ends, which lost 1 base and 1 base, there was a span of 4 bases. The chain's CDR3 is CASSLGMNTGELFF. In DNA form, the CDR3 reads TGTGCCAGCAGCTTAGGCATGAACACCGGGGAGCTGTTTTTT.

In DNA, the CDR3 is TGTGCCAGCAGCTTGGCCTTAGGGCCCTATGGCTACACCTTC. Its translation is CASSLALGPYGYTF. This chain links TRBV5-4 with TRBJ1-2; D gene ambiguous. V was shortened by 0 bases and J by 4 bases, with 10 bases between the two germline ends. Germline CDR1 is SGHNT and CDR2 is YYREEE (reference sequence). This CDR3 region has 14 residues. Variable domain in full (rest from reference TRBV5-4 and TRBJ1-2): ETGVTQSPTHLIKTRGQQVTLRCSSQSGHNTVSWYQQALGQGPQFIFQYYREEENGRGNFPPRFSGLQFPNYSSELNVNALELDDSALYLCASSLALGPYGYTFGSGTRLTVV.

The chain links TRBV9 to TRBJ2-3; D gene uncertain. The CDR3 runs to 14 residues. CDR1 and CDR2 (germline): SGDLS, YYNGEE. V dropped 1 base and J dropped 10 bases, with 16 bases sitting between them. CDR3 DNA sequence: TGTGCCAGCAGCGTACGGAGCCTAAGCGAGTCGCAGTATTTT. Residues: CASSVRSLSESQYF.

The gene calls are TRBV9 and TRBJ2-2; D remains ambiguous. V lost 1 base and J 5 bases, leaving 9 bases between the germline ends. In germline, CDR1 is SGDLS, CDR2 YYNGEE. This CDR3 is built from 14 residues. CDR3 nucleotides: TGTGCCAGCAGCGTAACCTCTGGAACCGGGGAGCTGTTTTTT. Encoded protein: CASSVTSGTGELFF.

The V gene is TRBV14, the J gene TRBJ2-1; D is ambiguous. Looked up from germline, CDR1 is SGHDN and CDR2 is FVKESK. The CDR3 runs 13 residues. V was clipped by 0 bases and J by 10 bases, with 10 bases between them. This CDR3 is CASSQELYREQFF. CDR3 sequence (DNA): TGTGCCAGCAGCCAAGAGTTATATAGGGAGCAGTTCTTC.

This clone was detected a few times. The rearrangement uses TRBV7-2 and TRBJ1-6; D is perhaps TRBD1 (5 bases). Looked up from germline, CDR1 is SGHTA and CDR2 is FQGNSA. The CDR3 sequence is 16 residues long. V was pared by 4 bases and J by 7 bases, with 17 bases between. The CDR3 DNA reads as TGTGCCAGCAGCTCCCGGCCGGGACGGATCAATTCACCCCTCCACTTT. This codes for CASSSRPGRINSPLHF.

There are a few counts of this clone. This sequence joins TRBV18 and TRBJ2-1, with 10 bases lining up with TRBD2. The germline gives CDR1 KGHSH, CDR2 LQKENI. Trimming at V came to 1 base and at J to 4 bases, leaving 4 bases not matched to a gene. This CDR3 is 16 amino acids long. In nucleotides, the CDR3 is TGTGCCAGCTCACCACTGGCTAGCGGGGGTTACAATGAGCAGTTCTTC. It translates to CASSPLASGGYNEQFF.

V gene TRBV4-3 combines with J gene TRBJ2-4; 7 bases fit TRBD1. Trimming at V came to 1 base and at J to 1 base, leaving 13 bases not matched to a gene. The CDR3 is 19 amino acids. CDR1 and CDR2 from the germline V gene are LGHNA and YSLEER. CDR3 residues: CASSQVHRDSKFAKNIQYF. CDR3 in DNA: TGCGCCAGCAGCCAAGTTCACCGGGACAGCAAGTTCGCCAAAAACATTCAGTACTTC.

This clone was counted only a few times. The genes are TRBV5-1 and TRBJ2-5; TRBD2 matches 8 bases. The germline gives CDR1 SGHRS, CDR2 YFSETQ. This CDR3 is 15 amino acids long. Trimming took 6 bases from V and 4 from J; bases not matched to a gene: 11. CDR3 protein: CASKRLRTSTETQYF. CDR3 DNA: TGCGCCAGCAAACGACTTCGGACTAGCACAGAGACCCAGTACTTC.

The chain recombines TRBV7-9 with TRBJ1-1; 9 bases map to TRBD1. The CDR3 covers 14 residues. V shed 3 bases and J 11 bases; nucleotides not matched to a gene: 10. Germline lookup yields CDR1 SEHNR and CDR2 FQNEAQ (reference sequence). The CDR3 DNA follows: TGTGCCAGCAGCTTTGGGGACAGGGCCCAGAGGGCTTTCTTT. Amino acid sequence: CASSFGDRAQRAFF. Based on the CDR3 plus reference TRBV7-9 and TRBJ1-1, the full variable domain is DTGVSQNPRHKITKRGQNVTFRCDPISEHNRLYWYRQTLGQGPEFLTYFQNEAQLEKSRLLSDRFSAERPKGSFSTLEIQRTEQGDSAMYLCASSFGDRAQRAFFGQGTRLTVV.

This clone has only a few counts. The gene calls are TRBV6-6 and TRBJ2-7; D gene ambiguous. CDR1 is MNHNY, CDR2 SVGAGI, per germline (reference sequence). Trimming pared 6 bases from V and 2 bases from J, leaving 17 bases between. The CDR3 is made up of 15 amino acids. The CDR3 spells CASSRNPRLAYEQYV. Written as DNA, the CDR3 is TGTGCCAGCAGCCGTAATCCGCGCTTAGCCTACGAGCAGTACGTC.

About this clone itself: The sample has other DNA sequences that encode this CDR3 too. The chain recombines TRBV5-1 with TRBJ1-2; the D is unclear. This CDR3 has 13 residues. V lost 0 bases to trimming and J lost 3 bases, with 6 bases between them. Germline V gene sequence: CDR1 SGHRS, CDR2 YFSETQ. The CDR3 nucleotides are TGCGCCAGCAGCTTGGATCGGGACTATGGCTACACCTTC. Encoded protein: CASSLDRDYGYTF.

This clone came up a few times. This chain connects TRBV9 to TRBJ2-7; no clear D gene. The CDR3 consists of 14 residues. Per germline, CDR1 SGDLS and CDR2 YYNGEE. V was clipped by 6 bases and J by 2 bases, with 15 bases between them. The CDR3 DNA sequence: TGTGCCAGCAAACGGACGACGATGACCTACGAGCAGTACGTC. Translated: CASKRTTMTYEQYV.

Only a few counts were recorded for this clone. The V and J genes are TRBV9 and TRBJ2-5, with D tentatively TRBD2 (6 bases). CDR3 length equals 15 residues. In germline, CDR1 is SGDLS, CDR2 YYNGEE. The V end was cut by 3 bases, the J end by 3 bases, with 15 bases between. The CDR3 bases are TGTGCCAGCAGCGAAGGGGACTTCGCAAAAGAGACCCAGTACTTC. Residues: CASSEGDFAKETQYF.

The chain employs TRBV7-3 and TRBJ2-1, with 10 bases lining up with TRBD1. Losses at the gene ends were 5 bases for V and 6 bases for J; bases not matched to a gene: 7. The CDR3 consists of 15 residues. In germline, CDR1 is SGHTA, CDR2 FQGTGA. The CDR3 loop reads CASSPTGTGVNEQFF. The CDR3, as DNA: TGTGCCAGCAGCCCAACCGGGACAGGGGTCAATGAGCAGTTCTTC.

The chain joins TRBV2 to TRBJ2-1; TRBD1 is a possible D gene (5 bases). The CDR3 length is 13 residues. V shed 8 bases and J shed 5 bases, with 13 bases lying between them. Germline CDR1 is SNHLY and CDR2 is FYNNEI. CDR3 sequence reads: CASHFRQNNEQFF. CDR3 DNA sequence: TGTGCCAGCCATTTCAGACAGAACAATGAGCAGTTCTTC. The full variable domain, rest sourced from reference TRBV2 and TRBJ2-1, is EPEVTQTPSHQVTQMGQEVILRCVPISNHLYFYWYRQILGQKVEFLVSFYNNEISEKSEIFDDQFSVERPDGSNFTLKIRSTKLEDSAMYFCASHFRQNNEQFFGPGTRLTVL.

This clone was counted between two and nine times. The chain is built from TRBV27 and TRBJ2-7; 9 positions match TRBD1. With V trimmed by 6 bases and J by 4 bases, 10 bases remained unmatched. The CDR3 totals 15 residues. Germline values: CDR1 MNHEY, CDR2 SMNVEV (reference sequence). CDR3 DNA sequence: TGTGCCAGCAGACTACCGGGACAGGGCAGGTACGAGCAGTACTTC. Its protein is CASRLPGQGRYEQYF.

The gene calls are TRBV5-4 and TRBJ2-7; D call uncertain. V was cut by 3 bases and J by 7 bases, with 11 bases left in between. This CDR3 comprises 12 residues. Germline V gene sequence: CDR1 SGHNT, CDR2 YYREEE (reference sequence). The CDR3 loop is CASSSPMLEQYF. In nucleotides, the CDR3 is TGTGCCAGCAGCTCCCCCATGCTGGAGCAGTACTTC. The entire variable domain, with the rest obtained from reference TRBV5-4 and TRBJ2-7, is as follows: ETGVTQSPTHLIKTRGQQVTLRCSSQSGHNTVSWYQQALGQGPQFIFQYYREEENGRGNFPPRFSGLQFPNYSSELNVNALELDDSALYLCASSSPMLEQYFGPGTRLTVT.

The V gene is TRBV28, the J gene TRBJ2-3; either TRBD1 or TRBD2 may fit D (6 bases each). CDR1 MDHEN and CDR2 SYDVKM come from the germline V gene. The CDR3 sequence is 14 residues long. The germline V and J ends were trimmed by 3 bases and 3 bases, with 10 bases remaining between them. The DNA for the CDR3 is TGTGCCAGCAGTTTGGGGGGCCGGACAGATACGCAGTATTTT. Encoded protein: CASSLGGRTDTQYF. Filled out from reference TRBV28 and TRBJ2-3, the complete variable domain reads DVKVTQSSRYLVKRTGEKVFLECVQDMDHENMFWYRQDPGLGLRLIYFSYDVKMKEKGDIPEGYSVSREKKERFSLILESASTNQTSMYLCASSLGGRTDTQYFGPGTRLTVL.

The chain employs TRBV5-4 and TRBJ2-5; D is ambiguous. Per germline, CDR1 SGHNT and CDR2 YYREEE (reference sequence). This CDR3 contains 11 residues. V was clipped by 3 bases and J by 4 bases, with 4 bases between them. The CDR3 coding sequence is TGTGCCAGCAGCTCGGGAGAGACCCAGTACTTC. It specifies CASSSGETQYF.

The CDR3 DNA reads TGTGCCAGCAGCGGGGGACTAGCTTGGGGAGATACGCAGTATTTT. This codes for CASSGGLAWGDTQYF. The chain uses TRBV9 and TRBJ2-3; 9 bases agree with TRBD2. CDR3 size: 15 residues. The germline V gene has CDR1 SGDLS and CDR2 YYNGEE. Germline trimming cut 3 bases from V and 5 bases from J; bases unmatched to any gene: 7.